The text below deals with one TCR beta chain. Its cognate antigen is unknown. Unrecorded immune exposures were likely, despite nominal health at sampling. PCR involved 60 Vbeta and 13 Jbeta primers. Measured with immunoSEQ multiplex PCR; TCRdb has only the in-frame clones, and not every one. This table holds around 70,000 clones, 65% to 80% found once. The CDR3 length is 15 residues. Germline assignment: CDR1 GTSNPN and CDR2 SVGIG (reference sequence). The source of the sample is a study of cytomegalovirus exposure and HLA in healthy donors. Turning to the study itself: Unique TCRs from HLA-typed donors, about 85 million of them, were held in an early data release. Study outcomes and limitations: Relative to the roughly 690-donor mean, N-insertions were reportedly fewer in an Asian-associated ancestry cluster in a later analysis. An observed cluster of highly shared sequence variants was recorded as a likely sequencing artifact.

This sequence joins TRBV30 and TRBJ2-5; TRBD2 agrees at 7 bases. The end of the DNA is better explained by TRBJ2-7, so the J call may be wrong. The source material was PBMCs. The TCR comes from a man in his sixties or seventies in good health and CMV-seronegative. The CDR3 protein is CAWSPGSGSYYEQYF. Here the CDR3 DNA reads TGTGCCTGGAGTCCCGGTAGCGGGTCCTACTACGAGCAGTACTTC.